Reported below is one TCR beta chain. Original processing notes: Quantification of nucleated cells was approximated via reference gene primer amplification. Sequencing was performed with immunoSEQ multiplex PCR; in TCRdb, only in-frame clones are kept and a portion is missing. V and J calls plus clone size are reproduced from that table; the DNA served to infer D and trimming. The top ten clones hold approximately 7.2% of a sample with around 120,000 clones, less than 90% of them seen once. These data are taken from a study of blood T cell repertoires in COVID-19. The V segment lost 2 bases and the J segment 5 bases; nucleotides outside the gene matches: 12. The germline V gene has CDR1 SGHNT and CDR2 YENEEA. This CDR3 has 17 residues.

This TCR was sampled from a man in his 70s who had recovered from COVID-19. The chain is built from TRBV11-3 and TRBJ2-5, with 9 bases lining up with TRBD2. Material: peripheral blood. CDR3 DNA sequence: TGTGCCAGCAGCTTAACAGCGGGGGGCTACGAGTGGGAGACCCAGTACTTC. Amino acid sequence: CASSLTAGGYEWETQYF.